The clone carrying this T cell receptor beta chain was recorded at least ten times. Looked up from germline, CDR1 is MGHRA and CDR2 is YSYEKL. The CDR3 has 15 residues. V gave up 0 bases and J gave up 0 bases, with 6 bases separating them. This sample is drawn from a study of T cell repertoires in cytomegalovirus infection. Whole-study context: An indication of both CMV infection and matching HLA type came from public TCR beta signatures.

TCRdb processed the reads anew with MiXCR; each CDR3 protein has one entry. The table records 400,000 or so distinct CDR3 sequences, roughly 30% of them present only once. The TCR was taken from a human donor in good health (CMV status not recorded). Some clones in this sample may be carry-over from other donors' samples. V is TRBV4-1 and J is TRBJ2-4, with D possibly TRBD2 on 5 matching bases. The source material was PBMCs. The chain's CDR3 is CASSQDGLAKNIQYF. CDR3 bases: TGCGCCAGCAGCCAAGATGGACTAGCCAAAAACATTCAGTACTTC.